Sequencing of this T cell receptor beta chain was carried out in a study of cytomegalovirus exposure and HLA in healthy donors (dated by TCRdb to between 2016 and 2019). Broadly, across the study: The approximately 710 repertoires of the first cohort and the roughly 120 validation repertoires were produced on the same platform, according to a later analysis. High-throughput TCR immunosequencing, statistical association of individual TCRs with disease status, and machine learning were combined to predict cytomegalovirus infection status. The study aimed to test whether cataloging public T cell receptors could reveal signatures of past pathogen exposure. A separate validation cohort of some 130 different subjects was used in addition to the approximately 700-subject first cohort. Study-wide conclusions, independent of this receptor: A later analysis had no HLA typing for the validation cohort, so co-occurrence there was scored across all 110 or so repertoires. In vitro tests confirmed that three of the cytomegalovirus-associated TCR beta chains recognize cytomegalovirus antigens. In a later analysis, TCRs clustered in the first cohort were found to also tend to co-occur in the 130 or so validation repertoires, with 94% of cluster scores above 0. Across donors, most TCR sequences were observed very rarely, whereas some public TCRs were present in many individuals. The authors suggested that the approach could potentially be generalized to other disease states and immunological phenotypes. In both the original and validation cohorts, the classifier was reported to diagnose cytomegalovirus status with high specificity and sensitivity. The study listed 150 to 200 TCR beta chains as associated with cytomegalovirus.

V is clipped by 5 bases and J by 8 bases, and the sequence between their germline boundaries is 22 bases long. Reading the germline V gene gives CDR1 LGHNT and CDR2 FRNRAP. From the cysteine through the phenylalanine, the CDR3 covers 16 amino acids. Kept here is only the CDR3 DNA, which spans 48 bases and is read in frame from base 1. Remarks on this clone: The antigen it binds to is not known. Nothing much larger sits one base from this clone, and base qualities are not available.

Separate from the approximately 700-subject first cohort, the validation cohort of around 130 subjects was the group to which the donors belonged. Library prep was done by the immunoSEQ multiplex PCR assay. Regarding the original processing steps: A statistical classification framework was built for diagnosing cytomegalovirus status from the catalog of TCR beta chain sequences. TCRdb holds this immuneACCESS table with in-frame rearrangements only. Some clones are missing; in checked studies, unresolved V genes explain under half, and the rest has no known cause. V and J calls and clone size are copied from that table; D and trimming were computed from the DNA. The sample contains about 110,000 clones, approximately 85% of them found a single time. In total, the top ten clones hold roughly 3% of the sample.

The chain is made from TRBV12-5 and TRBJ2-1, with a tentative D gene TRBD1 over 6 matching bases. This receptor was identified in a young woman in good health and CMV-seronegative. Sequenced: PBMCs. The nucleotides read TGTGCTAGTGGTAAATACAAGCCAATACAGGGCCATGAGCAGTTCTTC. This gives the protein CASGKYKPIQGHEQFF.